One T cell receptor (beta chain) is described in this entry. Next came a second PCR, run for roughly 6 to 11 cycles, which used a sample-barcoded 5' primer along with a J-beta primer mix. MiXCR, run by TCRdb on the 5' RACE reads, gives a single entry per CDR3 protein. Of about 800,000 distinct CDR3 sequences detected, roughly 25% appear once; the ten largest clones hold under 4.5%. These data are taken from a study of blood T cells in healthy people across ages. Separately, the same data were catalogued under a study of T cells of mothers and their children.

Sequencing was carried out using blood. The TCR originated in a boy younger than 18 in good health.

CDR3 nucleotide sequence: TGTGCCAGTAGGGCTAGCGGGACACACGAGCAGTACTTC. Its protein is CASRASGTHEQYF. The chain carries TRBV12-3 or TRBV12-4 and TRBJ2-7; 9 bases align to TRBD2. The J segment lost 5 bases and the V segment lost 9 bases, leaving 8 bases of the junction unmatched. The CDR3 length is 13 residues.